This TCR beta chain was recorded in a study of cytomegalovirus exposure and HLA in healthy donors. Study-wide results and caveats: About 87% or about 30% of the time was how often most TCR beta V segments were productive, according to an earlier analysis. The records held CMV serostatus as the only immune exposure information. The likely origin of a cluster of highly shared sequence variants was a sequencing artifact.

For this clone: Its antigen is unidentified.

Vbeta (60) and Jbeta (13) primers were used in the PCR. Profiling relied on immunoSEQ multiplex PCR, and the TCRdb table lists in-frame clones only, not all of them. The sample comprises approximately 110,000 clones, 70% of which are singletons, and approximately 8.6% rests with the top ten. The germline CDR1 and CDR2 sequences are SGHVS and FNYEAQ. V was clipped by 5 bases and J by 4 bases; unmatched bases: 4. The CDR3 is 15 residues long. The V gene is TRBV7-6, the J gene TRBJ1-4, with TRBD1 matching 10 bases. What was sequenced was PBMCs. This TCR came from a man aged 30-40 years in good health and CMV-seropositive. CDR3 amino acids: CASSPGQGINEKLFF. CDR3 sequence (DNA): TGTGCCAGCAGCCCGGGACAGGGGATTAATGAAAAACTGTTTTTT.